One and the same sample provided the 19 T cell receptor beta chains below, sequenced in a study of T cells in Graves' hyperthyroidism and ophthalmopathy. The CDR3 regions of TCR beta were amplified from RNA transcripts. The HTBI primer set was used in a first-round RT-PCR of the TCR CDR3. A single record per CDR3 protein comes from TCRdb applying MiXCR to the multiplex PCR reads. This table holds 450,000 to 600,000 distinct CDR3 sequences, approximately 14% found once. Specimen: blood. Source of these receptors: a woman in her thirties or forties with Graves' hyperthyroidism.

The CDR3 coding sequence is TGTGCCAGCCGCTTGGGACGCCTTAATTATGGCTACACCTTC. Translated, it gives CASRLGRLNYGYTF. The chain uses TRBV6-1 and TRBJ1-2; D is perhaps TRBD1 (5 bases). Germline V gives CDR1 MNHNS, CDR2 SASEGT. The V and J ends lost 8 bases and 5 bases respectively, with 18 bases between them. The CDR3 is made up of 14 amino acids.

This clonotype showed up many times. The chain couples TRBV20-1 to TRBJ2-3; 10 bases align to TRBD2. Trimming cost V 6 bases and J 6 bases; bases outside gene matches: 12. The CDR3 is made up of 15 amino acids. Germline V gene sequence: CDR1 DFQATT, CDR2 SNEGSKA (reference sequence). The CDR3 region has the DNA TGCAGTGCATACGTTAGCGGGAGGTGGTCGGATACGCAGTATTTT. It is translated as CSAYVSGRWSDTQYF.

This clonotype came up many times. The genes are TRBV20-1 and TRBJ1-2; D unresolved. The germline V and J ends were trimmed by 5 bases and 0 bases, with 10 bases remaining between them. Germline V CDR1 and CDR2: DFQATT, SNEGSKA (reference sequence). The CDR3 has 13 residues. CDR3 coding DNA: TGCAGTGCTCGCCGGCCCCCTAACTATGGCTACACCTTC. Protein: CSARRPPNYGYTF.

This clonotype occurred many times. A read error may explain this, as a much larger clone is one base away. The chain is built from TRBV6-2 or TRBV6-3 and TRBJ1-1, with 7 bases lining up with TRBD1. Trimming took 6 bases from V and 0 from J; bases not matched to a gene: 4. Germline V gene sequence: CDR1 MNHEY, CDR2 SVGEGT. The CDR3 has 14 amino acids. CDR3 loop: CASRPTGMNTEAFF. CDR3 nucleotide sequence: TGTGCCAGCAGGCCGACAGGGATGAACACTGAAGCTTTCTTT.

This clonotype was found a few times. The chain combines TRBV10-3 with TRBJ2-1, with 8 bases aligning to TRBD2. The length of the CDR3 is 16 residues. The V segment lost 0 bases and the J segment 8 bases; nucleotides outside the gene matches: 9. In germline, CDR1 is ENHRY, CDR2 SYGVKD. The CDR3 nucleotides read TGTGCCATCAGTGAGTCTACGCGGGAGGTGGGCCATGAGCAGTTCTTC. Its protein is CAISESTREVGHEQFF.

This clonotype turned up a few times. A much larger clone sits a single nucleotide away, making a read error possible. The V gene is TRBV18, the J gene TRBJ1-1; the D is unclear. The length of the CDR3 is 13 residues. The germline gives CDR1 KGHSH, CDR2 LQKENI. Trimming shortened V by 3 bases and J by 9 bases, and 14 bases separated the two germline ends. Here the CDR3 DNA reads TGTGCCAGCTCACCCCCATCGGGTGGAAAAGCTTTCTTT. Translation gives CASSPPSGGKAFF.

In this sample, this clonotype turned up a few times. The chain has TRBV30 and TRBJ2-7; D remains ambiguous. Trimming removed 2 bases from V and 6 bases from J, with 14 bases in between. The CDR3 is made up of 13 amino acids. Germline V CDR1 and CDR2: GTSNPN, SVGIG (reference sequence). The CDR3 DNA is TGTGCCTGGAGTCCACGGAGTGTACCCGAGCAGTACTTC. This translates into CAWSPRSVPEQYF.

This clonotype came up many times. The CDR3 loop is CASSEGFSLRTGELFF. CDR3 DNA sequence: TGTGCCAGCAGTGAAGGATTCTCGCTGAGGACCGGGGAGCTGTTTTTT. This chain connects TRBV2 to TRBJ2-2, with D unresolved. V was shortened by 1 base and J by 5 bases, with 14 bases between the two germline ends. The germline V gene has CDR1 SNHLY and CDR2 FYNNEI. The length of the CDR3 is 16 residues.

This clonotype was counted at least ten times. J is TRBJ2-5 and V is TRBV11-3; D ambiguous. CDR1 is SGHNT and CDR2 is YENEEA in the germline V gene. Trimming pared 4 bases from V and 4 bases from J, leaving 10 bases between. There are 13 residues in the CDR3. The CDR3 reads CASSSNSGETQYF. The CDR3, as DNA: TGTGCCAGCAGCTCAAACAGTGGAGAGACCCAGTACTTC.

This clonotype occurred a few times. The chain recombines TRBV19 with TRBJ2-2; D is possibly TRBD1 or TRBD2 (5 bases each). The germline CDR1 and CDR2 sequences are LNHDA and SQIVND (reference sequence). Trimming shortened V by 8 bases and J by 7 bases, and 17 bases separated the two germline ends. The CDR3 is made up of 14 amino acids. The CDR3 DNA reads TGTGCCAGTGGGGGAAAGGGGATAGGCGGGGAGCTGTTTTTT. Protein product: CASGGKGIGGELFF.

This clonotype came up many times. This chain joins TRBV12-3 or TRBV12-4 and TRBJ2-5; 8 bases fit TRBD2. There are 14 residues in the CDR3. The V and J ends lost 4 bases and 2 bases, in that order; junction bases with no gene match: 3. This CDR3 reads CASSSGLDQETQYF. Here the CDR3 DNA reads TGTGCCAGCAGTTCGGGACTAGATCAAGAGACCCAGTACTTC.

This clonotype was recorded at least ten times. The chain's CDR3 is CASSPPGNADTQYF. In DNA, the CDR3 is TGTGCCAGCTCACCACCGGGGAACGCAGATACGCAGTATTTT. This rearrangement joins TRBV18 to TRBJ2-3; D is undetermined. The germline V and J ends were trimmed by 0 bases and 4 bases, with 8 bases remaining between them. Germline CDR1 reads KGHSH; CDR2 reads LQKENI. This CDR3 comprises 14 residues.

This sequence joins TRBV7-2 and TRBJ1-4; TRBD1 agrees at 7 bases. Germline V CDR1 and CDR2: SGHTA, FQGNSA. V lost 3 bases and J lost 4; bases outside the gene matches: 8. This CDR3 has 16 residues. The CDR3 loop reads CASSFGQAHYNEKLFF. The CDR3 nucleotides read TGTGCCAGCAGCTTTGGACAGGCCCACTATAATGAAAAACTGTTTTTT.

The sample holds many counts of this clonotype. The chain links TRBV15 to TRBJ2-1, with TRBD2 as a possible D gene (6 bases). The CDR3 loop spans 15 amino acids. Trimming shortened V by 0 bases and J by 3 bases, and 9 bases separated the two germline ends. Germline V gene data show CDR1 as LNHNV and CDR2 as YYDKDF (reference sequence). The DNA of the CDR3 is TGTGCCACCAGCAGAGATCTGGACTACTACAATGAGCAGTTCTTC. It yields the protein CATSRDLDYYNEQFF. Together with reference TRBV15 and TRBJ2-1, the CDR3 gives the full variable domain: DAMVIQNPRYQVTQFGKPVTLSCSQTLNHNVMYWYQQKSSQAPKLLFHYYDKDFNNEADTPDNFQSRRPNTSFCFLDIRSPGLGDTAMYLCATSRDLDYYNEQFFGPGTRLTVL.

This clonotype was recorded many times. This chain links TRBV7-8 with TRBJ2-3, with D uncertain. Germline V gene lookup returns CDR1 SGHVS and CDR2 FQNEAQ. The CDR3 is made up of 15 amino acids. Deletions cut 0 bases from V and 1 base from J, with 8 bases between. Here the CDR3 DNA reads TGTGCCAGCAGCTTAGCGTGGCAGCGCACAGATACGCAGTATTTT. Its protein product is CASSLAWQRTDTQYF. Full variable domain (rest looked up from reference TRBV7-8 and TRBJ2-3): GAGVSQSPRYKVAKRGQDVALRCDPISGHVSLFWYQQALGQGPEFLTYFQNEAQLDKSGLPSDRFFAERPEGSVSTLKIQRTQQEDSAVYLCASSLAWQRTDTQYFGPGTRLTVL.

This clonotype was seen many times. This chain connects TRBV3-1 to TRBJ2-7; 11 bases line up with TRBD2. Germline V gives CDR1 LGHDT, CDR2 YNNKEL (reference sequence). V lost 4 bases to trimming and J lost 3 bases; unmatched junction nucleotides: 5. This CDR3 contains 15 residues. CDR3 loop: CASSPMGLADYEQYF. DNA for the CDR3: TGTGCCAGCAGCCCAATGGGACTAGCGGACTACGAGCAGTACTTC.

This clonotype has a count of ten or more. V gene TRBV5-5 combines with J gene TRBJ1-2, with a tentative D call TRBD1 (5 bases). Germline CDR1 and CDR2: SGHKS and YYEKEE (reference sequence). Trimming stripped 0 bases from V and 7 bases from J, with 10 bases between. The CDR3 extends over 13 amino acids. CDR3: CASSLGGDSGYTF. The CDR3 DNA reads as TGTGCCAGCAGCTTGGGGGGAGACAGTGGCTACACCTTC.

In this sample, this clonotype turned up many times. The rearrangement uses TRBV20-1 and TRBJ2-1; 9 bases line up with TRBD2. V lost 2 bases and J lost 8; bases outside the gene matches: 10. Germline-derived CDR1 and CDR2 are DFQATT and SNEGSKA (reference sequence). The CDR3 contains 15 residues. CDR3 DNA sequence: TGCAGTGCTAGATCCAGGACTAGCGCTAGGGATGAGCAGTTCTTC. Protein: CSARSRTSARDEQFF.

There are many counts of this clonotype. The chain recombines TRBV28 with TRBJ1-1, with 8 bases that match TRBD1. There are 14 residues in the CDR3. Trimming cost V 6 bases and J 7 bases; bases outside gene matches: 10. CDR1 and CDR2 from the germline V gene are MDHEN and SYDVKM. CDR3 coding DNA: TGTGCCAGCAGCAGGGGGCGTGCTGCGTTTGAAGCTTTCTTT. Encoded protein: CASSRGRAAFEAFF. Supplemented by reference TRBV28 and TRBJ1-1, the full variable domain reads DVKVTQSSRYLVKRTGEKVFLECVQDMDHENMFWYRQDPGLGLRLIYFSYDVKMKEKGDIPEGYSVSREKKERFSLILESASTNQTSMYLCASSRGRAAFEAFFGQGTRLTVV.